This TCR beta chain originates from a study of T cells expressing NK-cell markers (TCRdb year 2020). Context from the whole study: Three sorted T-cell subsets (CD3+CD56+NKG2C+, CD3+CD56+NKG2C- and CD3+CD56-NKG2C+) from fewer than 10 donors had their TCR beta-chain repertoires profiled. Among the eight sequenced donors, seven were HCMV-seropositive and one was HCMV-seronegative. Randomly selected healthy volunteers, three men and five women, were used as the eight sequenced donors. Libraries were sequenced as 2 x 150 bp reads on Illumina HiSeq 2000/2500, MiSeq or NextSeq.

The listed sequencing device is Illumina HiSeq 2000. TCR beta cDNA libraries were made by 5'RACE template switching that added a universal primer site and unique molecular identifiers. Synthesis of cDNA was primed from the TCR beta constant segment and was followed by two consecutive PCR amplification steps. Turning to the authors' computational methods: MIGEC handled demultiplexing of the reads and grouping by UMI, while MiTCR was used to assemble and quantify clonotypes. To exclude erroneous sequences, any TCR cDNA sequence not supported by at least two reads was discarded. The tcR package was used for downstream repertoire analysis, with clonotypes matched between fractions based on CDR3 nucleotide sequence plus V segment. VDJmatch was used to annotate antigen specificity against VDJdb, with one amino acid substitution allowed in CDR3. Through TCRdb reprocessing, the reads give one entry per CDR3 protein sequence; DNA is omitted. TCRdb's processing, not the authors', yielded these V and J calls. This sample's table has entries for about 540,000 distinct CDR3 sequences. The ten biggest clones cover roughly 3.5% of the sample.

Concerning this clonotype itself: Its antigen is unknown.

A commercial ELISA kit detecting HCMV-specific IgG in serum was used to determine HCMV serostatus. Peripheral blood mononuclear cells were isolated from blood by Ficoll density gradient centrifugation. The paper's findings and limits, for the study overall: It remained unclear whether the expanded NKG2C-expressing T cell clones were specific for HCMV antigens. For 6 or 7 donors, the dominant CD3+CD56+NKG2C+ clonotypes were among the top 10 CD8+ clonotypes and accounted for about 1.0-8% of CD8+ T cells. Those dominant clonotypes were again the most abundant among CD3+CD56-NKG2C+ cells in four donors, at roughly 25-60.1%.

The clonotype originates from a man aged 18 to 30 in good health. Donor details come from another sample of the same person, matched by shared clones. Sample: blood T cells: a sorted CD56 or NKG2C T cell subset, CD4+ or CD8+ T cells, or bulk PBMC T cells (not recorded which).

The CDR3 amino acid sequence is: CASSLAIGRGGETQYF. The chain is encoded by TRBV5-1 joined to TRBJ2-5; checking the TCRdb D call of TRBD1 is not possible without DNA. CDR1 SGHRS and CDR2 YFSETQ were looked up in the germline V gene. From its cysteine to its phenylalanine, the CDR3 spans 16 amino acids. Only the protein is available.